A single sample gave rise to the 18 T cell receptor beta chains below, sequenced in a study of beta chain features in type 1 diabetes. The isolated RNA, all of it, was reverse transcribed, so expressed TCRB transcripts were what got sequenced. Data came from immunoSEQ multiplex PCR; TCRdb stores just in-frame clones and leaves some out. The sample gives hundreds of thousands of clones, 10% to 12% of which show up once; 0.045% to 0.05% is in the top ten. Material for sequencing was naive CD4+ T cells from blood. Receptor source: a woman aged 18-29 years in good health.

This clone appeared many times. The sample contains more than one DNA sequence encoding this CDR3. V gene TRBV7-9 combines with J gene TRBJ2-1, with D uncertain. Looked up from germline, CDR1 is SEHNR and CDR2 is FQNEAQ (reference sequence). Trimming removed 5 bases from V and 2 bases from J, with 1 base in between. The CDR3 runs to 11 residues. The CDR3 region has the DNA TGTGCCAGCAGCCCCTACAATGAGCAGTTCTTC. Translated, it gives CASSPYNEQFF. The entire variable domain, with the rest obtained from reference TRBV7-9 and TRBJ2-1, is as follows: DTGVSQNPRHKITKRGQNVTFRCDPISEHNRLYWYRQTLGQGPEFLTYFQNEAQLEKSRLLSDRFSAERPKGSFSTLEIQRTEQGDSAMYLCASSPYNEQFFGPGTRLTVL.

This clone appeared a few times. The chain is built from TRBV19 and TRBJ2-3; D is ambiguous. The V gene lost 9 bases and the J gene lost 0 bases, with 13 bases spanning the gap. This CDR3 is 14 amino acids long. The V gene's germline CDR1 is LNHDA and CDR2 SQIVND (reference sequence). CDR3 nucleotide sequence: TGTGCCAGCCGGAGCATGAGTAGCACAGATACGCAGTATTTT. This gives the protein CASRSMSSTDTQYF.

This clone showed up many times. The rearrangement uses TRBV14 and TRBJ2-1; maybe TRBD2 (5 bases). The CDR3 length is 14 residues. With 4 bases removed from V and 10 bases from J, the gap between germline ends came to 17 bases. Germline-derived CDR1 and CDR2 are SGHDN and FVKESK. Written as DNA, the CDR3 is TGTGCCAGCAGCCTGGCGATGGGTTCTAGCGAGCAGTTCTTC. This gives the protein CASSLAMGSSEQFF.

This chain uses TRBV7-2 with TRBJ2-7; possible D gene TRBD1, 5 bases. Trimming cost V 0 bases and J 7 bases, with 13 bases left between them. The germline V gene has CDR1 SGHTA and CDR2 FQGNSA. CDR3 length equals 14 residues. CDR3 sequence: CASSLAGPLGEQYF. The CDR3 DNA reads as TGTGCCAGCAGCTTAGCGGGGCCCCTTGGGGAGCAGTACTTC.

The CDR3 coding sequence is TGTGCCACCAGCAGAGACGGGTACAATGAGCAGTTCTTC. It yields the protein CATSRDGYNEQFF. The rearrangement uses TRBV15 and TRBJ2-1; D gene ambiguous. The CDR3 extends over 13 amino acids. V dropped 0 bases and J dropped 4 bases, with 4 bases sitting between them. Germline V gene lookup returns CDR1 LNHNV and CDR2 YYDKDF (reference sequence).

This clone was counted only a few times. Different DNA sequences within this sample yield the same CDR3. The CDR3 DNA reads as TGCGCCAGCAGCTTACAGGGAGAGGAGACCCAGTACTTC. Its protein is CASSLQGEETQYF. The chain is built from TRBV5-1 and TRBJ2-5; possible D gene TRBD1, 6 bases. Trimming shortened V by 2 bases and J by 5 bases, and 10 bases separated the two germline ends. The V gene's germline CDR1 is SGHRS and CDR2 YFSETQ. This CDR3 spans 13 amino acids.

The sample holds a few counts of this clone. V is TRBV29-1 and J is TRBJ1-5; the D is unclear. The germline V gene has CDR1 SQVTM and CDR2 ANQGSEA. V lost 7 bases and J lost 4, with 11 bases in between. The length of the CDR3 is 12 residues. This CDR3 reads CSASRDNQPQHF. The CDR3 DNA reads TGCAGCGCAAGCCGCGATAATCAGCCCCAGCATTTT.

This clone was seen only a few times. This chain links TRBV6-1 with TRBJ2-4, with no clear D. V was pared by 3 bases and J by 7 bases, with 13 bases between. CDR3 length: 14 amino acids. From germline, CDR1 is MNHNS and CDR2 SASEGT. DNA for the CDR3: TGTGCCAGCAGTGATGGTTCCCCCGAGAACATTCAGTACTTC. This gives the protein CASSDGSPENIQYF.

The rearrangement links TRBV7-3 to TRBJ2-7, with 9 bases matching TRBD2. CDR1 is SGHTA, CDR2 FQGTGA, per germline. With 6 bases clipped from V and 6 bases from J, the junction kept 9 bases outside the gene matches. CDR3 length equals 14 residues. The CDR3 nucleotides are TGTGCCAGCAGTCTTAGCGGGAGCAGTTCCGAGCAGTACTTC. Translating it yields CASSLSGSSSEQYF.

J is TRBJ1-5 and V is TRBV9; D ambiguous. V was clipped by 0 bases and J by 0 bases, with 13 bases between them. This CDR3 is built from 17 residues. Germline V gene lookup returns CDR1 SGDLS and CDR2 YYNGEE. Here the CDR3 DNA reads TGTGCCAGCAGCGTAGTTAGGAGGAGATATAGCAATCAGCCCCAGCATTTT. Encoded protein: CASSVVRRRYSNQPQHF. Full variable domain (missing parts from reference TRBV9 and TRBJ1-5): DSGVTQTPKHLITATGQRVTLRCSPRSGDLSVYWYQQSLDQGLQFLIQYYNGEERAKGNILERFSAQQFPDLHSELNLSSLELGDSALYFCASSVVRRRYSNQPQHFGDGTRLSIL.

As to this clone: Other DNA sequences of this sample code for an identical CDR3. This chain links TRBV2 with TRBJ1-2; 10 nucleotides match TRBD1. The CDR3 is made up of 13 amino acids. CDR1 is SNHLY, CDR2 FYNNEI, per germline. Trimming at V came to 4 bases and at J to 6 bases, leaving 2 bases not matched to a gene. The DNA of the CDR3 is TGTGCCAGCAGTGGGACAGGGGGGAATGGCTACACCTTC. Its translation is CASSGTGGNGYTF. Looking up the rest from reference TRBV2 and TRBJ1-2 gives the full variable domain: EPEVTQTPSHQVTQMGQEVILRCVPISNHLYFYWYRQILGQKVEFLVSFYNNEISEKSEIFDDQFSVERPDGSNFTLKIRSTKLEDSAMYFCASSGTGGNGYTFGSGTRLTVV.

For this clone: In the same sample, other DNA sequences code for this CDR3. The chain carries TRBV2 and TRBJ2-7; 7 bases fit TRBD1. V lost 5 bases and J lost 3; bases outside the gene matches: 7. The CDR3 length is 14 residues. Germline lookup yields CDR1 SNHLY and CDR2 FYNNEI. This CDR3 reads CASSYRGLNYEQYF. The CDR3 nucleotides read TGTGCCAGCAGTTACAGGGGTCTTAACTACGAGCAGTACTTC.

This chain joins TRBV7-9 and TRBJ2-4; 8 bases are a match to TRBD1. CDR1 SEHNR and CDR2 FQNEAQ come from the germline V gene (reference sequence). CDR3 length: 13 residues. The trim removed 5 bases at V and 7 bases at J, leaving 4 bases unmatched. The CDR3 spells CASSARDRNIQYF. DNA of the CDR3: TGTGCCAGCAGCGCCCGGGACAGGAACATTCAGTACTTC. Complete variable domain (other parts from reference TRBV7-9 and TRBJ2-4): DTGVSQNPRHKITKRGQNVTFRCDPISEHNRLYWYRQTLGQGPEFLTYFQNEAQLEKSRLLSDRFSAERPKGSFSTLEIQRTEQGDSAMYLCASSARDRNIQYFGAGTRLSVL.

This chain uses TRBV7-9 with TRBJ2-7; D could derive from TRBD1 or TRBD2 (5 bases each). This CDR3 region has 17 residues. With 2 bases removed from V and 2 bases from J, the gap between germline ends came to 19 bases. Germline CDR1 SEHNR, CDR2 FQNEAQ (reference sequence). The CDR3 sequence is CASSLSLGRDVPYEQYV. CDR3 sequence (DNA): TGTGCCAGCAGCTTATCCCTCGGACGGGACGTTCCCTACGAGCAGTACGTC.

This clone was seen a few times. The chain is built from TRBV4-1 and TRBJ2-5, with 8 bases lining up with TRBD1. The CDR3 covers 14 residues. The junction had 3 bases not matched to a gene; V was cut back by 1 base and J by 5 bases. In germline, CDR1 is MGHRA, CDR2 YSYEKL. The CDR3 is CASSQARGLETQYF. The DNA for the CDR3 is TGCGCCAGCAGCCAAGCCAGGGGGCTGGAGACCCAGTACTTC.

This clone was seen only a few times. This sequence joins TRBV6-6 and TRBJ2-7; a possible D gene is TRBD1 (6 bases). CDR3 length: 12 residues. Germline V lookup: CDR1 MNHNY, CDR2 SVGAGI (reference sequence). V lost 4 bases, J lost 7 bases, and 11 bases lay in between. Here the CDR3 reads CASSSTGPEQYF. As DNA, the CDR3 is TGTGCCAGCAGTTCCACAGGGCCTGAGCAGTACTTC.

This clone turned up a few times. This sequence joins TRBV5-1 and TRBJ2-7; TRBD2 is a possible D gene (6 bases). The CDR3 is made up of 15 amino acids. CDR1 is SGHRS and CDR2 is YFSETQ in the germline V gene. Trimming took off 3 bases at V and 3 bases at J, with 16 bases between the two ends. The DNA for the CDR3 is TGCGCCAGCAGCTCAGGACTAATGGGCTTCTACGAGCAGTACGTC. Amino acid sequence: CASSSGLMGFYEQYV.

This clone was picked up a small number of times. The chain is built from TRBV10-3 and TRBJ2-3, with D possibly being TRBD2 (5 bases). CDR3 length: 15 amino acids. CDR1 and CDR2 from the germline V gene are ENHRY and SYGVKD. Trimming took off 2 bases at V and 0 bases at J, with 9 bases between the two ends. DNA of the CDR3: TGTGCCATCAGTGAGGCGGGCCGGAGCACAGATACGCAGTATTTT. It yields the protein CAISEAGRSTDTQYF.